The following is a T cell receptor beta chain sequence with its context. What it binds is not known. In this CDR3 the conserved last residue, phenylalanine or tryptophan, is missing, so a read error is likely. Generated by immunoSEQ multiplex PCR, the TCRdb table keeps only in-frame clones and is missing some. The data show roughly 40,000 clones, 91% seen once. This record comes from a study of a mutant IDH1 vaccine in newly diagnosed glioma. Study-level findings and limits: Pseudoprogression apparently lacked any relation to changes in top peripheral T cell clonotypes.

Time point defined: week 5, during vaccination. Topical imiquimod was applied with each vaccine dose, which held 300 ug of mutant IDH1 20-mer peptide. V was clipped by 3 bases and J by 5 bases, with 16 bases between them. CDR1 and CDR2 (germline): LNHNV, YYDKDF (reference sequence). The CDR3 is made up of 15 amino acids. This receptor was taken from a man aged 50 to 60 with glioma. The source was PBMCs, collected from a glioma patient whose treatment included an IDH1 peptide vaccine. The chain links TRBV15 to TRBJ1-2; no definite D call. The CDR3 here is CATSSLGSPPYGYTL. Here the CDR3 DNA reads TGTGCCACCAGCAGCCTTGGCTCGCCCCCGTATGGCTACACCCTC.